This T cell receptor beta chain is from a study of Ad26.COV2.S vaccination and SARS-CoV-2 variants. Study-wide background: Intramuscular Ad26.COV2.S at 5x10^10 or 1x10^11 viral particles.

Treatment specified: around 19 received Ad26.COV2.S at low or high dose, single or two shots; several received placebo; per-sample allocation not given. On day 63 after the first injection, vaccine and placebo recipients gave samples. CDR3 length: 14 amino acids. The germline V gene has CDR1 SGHRS and CDR2 YFSETQ. The V gene end was trimmed by 4 bases and the J gene end by 4 bases; junction bases not matched to a gene: 5. General study results and limits: Post-vaccination spike-specific CD8+ and CD4+ T cell responses reportedly had substantial breadth.

Concerning this clone itself: Antigen specificity is unknown. Other DNA sequences in this sample translate to the same CDR3.

Only in-frame clones appear in the TCRdb table, and some are missing; sequencing was by immunoSEQ multiplex PCR. The sample includes some 320,000 clones, about 86% seen only once; the top ten take 1.5% to 2.5%. The clonotype comes from a person aged 18 to 65 who received the Ad26.COV2.S COVID-19 vaccine or a placebo. Specimen: peripheral blood, collected in a trial of Ad26.COV2.S vaccine versus placebo. V gene TRBV5-1 combines with J gene TRBJ2-5, with 9 positions matching TRBD1. CDR3 DNA: TGCGCCAGCAGCCCCGGGACAGGGAGAGAGACCCAGTACTTC. Its translation is CASSPGTGRETQYF.